What follows is one T cell receptor (beta chain) and its context. The record originates from a study of cytomegalovirus exposure and HLA in healthy donors. The study ran its PCR with 60 Vbeta and 13 Jbeta primers. Sequencing used immunoSEQ multiplex PCR; TCRdb keeps in-frame clones, though not all of them. In total, the table holds under 100,000 clones. V dropped 0 bases and J dropped 0; count of bases not matched to a gene: 7. The length of the CDR3 is 17 residues. CDR1 is SEHNR and CDR2 is FQNEAQ in the germline V gene (reference sequence). The specimen was PBMCs. The rearrangement links TRBV7-9 to TRBJ2-7, with TRBD1 identical over 8 bases. This TCR came from a man aged 25-45 years in good health and CMV-seronegative. The CDR3 coding sequence is TGTGCCAGCAGCTTAGCTAAGGGACAGGACTTCTCCTACGAGCAGTACTTC. Translated, it gives CASSLAKGQDFSYEQYF.